This T cell receptor (beta chain) was captured in a study of cytomegalovirus exposure and HLA in healthy donors. Study context: The same platform was used for the roughly 120 validation repertoires as for the roughly 670 first-cohort repertoires, as reported in a later analysis.

The table came from immunoSEQ multiplex PCR; TCRdb's copy has only in-frame clones and leaves some out. The table lists about 260,000 clones, roughly 88% of them singletons. General study findings and limits: Some public TCRs appeared in many individuals, while most sequences were rare. According to a subsequent analysis, TCR clusters from the first cohort were inclined to appear together in the 110 or so validation repertoires. Investigators reported 164 TCR beta chains as tied to cytomegalovirus.

Turning to this clone: Its antigen is as yet unknown.

The TCR sequence derives from a woman in her thirties in good health and CMV-seronegative. The sequenced material came from PBMCs.

The DNA of the CDR3 is TGTGCCAGCAGCTTAGTGGGAGGGTCCTACAATGAGCAGTTCTTC. It translates to CASSLVGGSYNEQFF. This chain joins TRBV11-1 and TRBJ2-1; 7 bases line up with TRBD2. Germline V CDR1 and CDR2: SGHAT, FQDESV (reference sequence). The CDR3 has 15 amino acids. After removal of 1 base from V and 1 base from J, the junction contained 1 base not matched to a gene.